The entry that follows covers one T cell receptor (beta chain) sequence. Its antigen is still unknown. Amplification used 60 Vbeta primers and 13 Jbeta primers. Using immunoSEQ multiplex PCR, the repertoire was profiled, and TCRdb retains in-frame clones only, with some absent. The sample holds roughly 190,000 clones, approximately 84% seen once. The CDR3 consists of 15 residues. The V and J ends lost 0 bases and 7 bases, in that order; junction bases with no gene match: 6. Germline V lookup: CDR1 KGHSH, CDR2 LQKENI. The data belong to a study of cytomegalovirus exposure and HLA in healthy donors. Points from the study as a whole: Investigators reported more than 150 TCR beta chains as tied to cytomegalovirus. A later analysis found that most CMV-associated TCR beta chains appeared HLA-restricted. Most sequenced TCRs were rare (though some public TCRs occurred in many donors).

The genes are TRBV18 and TRBJ2-7; 10 bases map to TRBD1. The sample taken for sequencing was PBMCs. This TCR was recovered from a woman aged 50 to 65 in good health and CMV-seropositive. For the CDR3, the DNA is TGTGCCAGCTCACCACCTGGACAGGGGGTCACAGAGCAGTACTTC. This sequence encodes CASSPPGQGVTEQYF.